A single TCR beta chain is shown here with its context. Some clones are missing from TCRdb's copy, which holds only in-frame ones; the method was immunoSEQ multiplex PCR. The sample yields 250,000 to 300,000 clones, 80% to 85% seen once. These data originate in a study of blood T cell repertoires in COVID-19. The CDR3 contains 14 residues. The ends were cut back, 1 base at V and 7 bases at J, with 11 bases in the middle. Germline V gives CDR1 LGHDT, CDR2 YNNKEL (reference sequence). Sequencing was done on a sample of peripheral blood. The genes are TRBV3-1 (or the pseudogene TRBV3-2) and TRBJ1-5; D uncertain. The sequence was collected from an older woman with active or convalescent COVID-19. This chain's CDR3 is CASSQAYREQPQHF. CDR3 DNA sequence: TGTGCCAGCAGCCAAGCGTATCGGGAGCAGCCCCAGCATTTT.